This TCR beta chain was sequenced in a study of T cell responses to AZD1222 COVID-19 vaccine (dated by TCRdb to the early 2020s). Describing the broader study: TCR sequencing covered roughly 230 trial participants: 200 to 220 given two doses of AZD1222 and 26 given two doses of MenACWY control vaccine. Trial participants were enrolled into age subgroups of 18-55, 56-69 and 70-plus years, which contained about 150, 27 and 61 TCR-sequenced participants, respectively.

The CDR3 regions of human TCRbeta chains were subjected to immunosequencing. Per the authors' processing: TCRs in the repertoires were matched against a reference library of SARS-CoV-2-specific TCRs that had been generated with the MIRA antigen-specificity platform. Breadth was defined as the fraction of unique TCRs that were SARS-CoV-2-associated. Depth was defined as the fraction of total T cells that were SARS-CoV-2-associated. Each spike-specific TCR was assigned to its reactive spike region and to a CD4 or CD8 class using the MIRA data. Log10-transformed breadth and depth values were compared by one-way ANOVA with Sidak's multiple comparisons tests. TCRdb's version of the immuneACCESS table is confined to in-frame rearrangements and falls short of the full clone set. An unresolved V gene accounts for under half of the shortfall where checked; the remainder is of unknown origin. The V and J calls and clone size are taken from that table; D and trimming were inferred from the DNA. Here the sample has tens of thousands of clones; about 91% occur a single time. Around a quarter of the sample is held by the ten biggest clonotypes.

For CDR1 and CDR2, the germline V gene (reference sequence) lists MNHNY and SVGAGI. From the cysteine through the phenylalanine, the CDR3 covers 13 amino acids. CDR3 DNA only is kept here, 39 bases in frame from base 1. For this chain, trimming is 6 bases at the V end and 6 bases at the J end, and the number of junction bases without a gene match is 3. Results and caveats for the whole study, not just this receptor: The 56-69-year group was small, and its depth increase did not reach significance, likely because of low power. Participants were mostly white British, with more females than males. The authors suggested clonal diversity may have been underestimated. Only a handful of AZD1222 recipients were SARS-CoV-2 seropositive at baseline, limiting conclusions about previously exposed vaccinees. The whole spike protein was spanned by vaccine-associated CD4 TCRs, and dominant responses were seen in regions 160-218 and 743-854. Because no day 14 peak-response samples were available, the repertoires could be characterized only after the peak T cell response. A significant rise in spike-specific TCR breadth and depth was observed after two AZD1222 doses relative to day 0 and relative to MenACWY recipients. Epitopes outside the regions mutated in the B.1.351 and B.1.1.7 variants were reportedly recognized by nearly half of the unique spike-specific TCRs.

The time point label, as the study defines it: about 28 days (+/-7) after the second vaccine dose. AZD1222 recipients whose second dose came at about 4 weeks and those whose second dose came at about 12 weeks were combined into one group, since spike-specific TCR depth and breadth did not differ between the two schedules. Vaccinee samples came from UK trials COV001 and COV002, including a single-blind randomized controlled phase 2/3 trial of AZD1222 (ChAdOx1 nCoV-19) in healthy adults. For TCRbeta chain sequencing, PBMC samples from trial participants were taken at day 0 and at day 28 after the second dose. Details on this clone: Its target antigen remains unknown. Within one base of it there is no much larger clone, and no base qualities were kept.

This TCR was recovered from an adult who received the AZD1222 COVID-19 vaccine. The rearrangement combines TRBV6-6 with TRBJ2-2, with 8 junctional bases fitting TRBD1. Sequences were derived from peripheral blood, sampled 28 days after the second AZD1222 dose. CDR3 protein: CASSRQGPGELFF. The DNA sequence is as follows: TGTGCCAGCAGCAGACAGGGGCCCGGGGAGCTGTTTTTT.